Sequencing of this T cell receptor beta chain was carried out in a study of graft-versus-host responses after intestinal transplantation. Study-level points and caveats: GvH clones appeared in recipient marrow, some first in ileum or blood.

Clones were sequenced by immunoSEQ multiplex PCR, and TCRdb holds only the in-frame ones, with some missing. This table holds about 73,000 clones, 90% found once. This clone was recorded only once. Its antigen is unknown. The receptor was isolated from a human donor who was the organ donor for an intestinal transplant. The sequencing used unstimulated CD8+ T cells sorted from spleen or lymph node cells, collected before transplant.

Here the CDR3 DNA reads TGTGCCAGCAGCTCCCGACTAGCGGGGGAACAAGAGACCCAGTACTTC. Amino acids: CASSSRLAGEQETQYF. V usage is TRBV11-1 and J usage is TRBJ2-5; TRBD2 matches 12 bases. Trimming at V came to 4 bases and at J to 2 bases, leaving 5 bases not matched to a gene. This CDR3 is built from 16 residues. Germline-derived CDR1 and CDR2 are SGHAT and FQDESV (reference sequence). Full variable domain (outside the CDR3, taken from reference TRBV11-1 and TRBJ2-5): EAEVAQSPRYKITEKSQAVAFWCDPISGHATLYWYRQILGQGPELLVQFQDESVVDDSQLPKDRFSAERLKGVDSTLKIQPAELGDSAMYLCASSSRLAGEQETQYFGPGTRLLVL.